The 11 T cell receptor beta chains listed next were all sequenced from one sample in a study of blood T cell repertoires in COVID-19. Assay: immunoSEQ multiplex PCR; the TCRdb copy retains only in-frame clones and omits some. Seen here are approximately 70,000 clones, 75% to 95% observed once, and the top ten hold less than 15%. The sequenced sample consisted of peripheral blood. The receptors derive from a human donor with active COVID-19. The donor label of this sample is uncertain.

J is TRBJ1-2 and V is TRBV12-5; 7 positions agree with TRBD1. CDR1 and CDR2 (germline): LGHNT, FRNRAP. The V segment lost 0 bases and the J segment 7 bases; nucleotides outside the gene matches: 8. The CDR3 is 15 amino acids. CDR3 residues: CASGLVPGAGGGYTF. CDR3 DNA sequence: TGTGCTAGTGGTTTGGTACCGGGGGCAGGGGGTGGCTACACCTTC.

CDR3 residues: CASSPGLAGELFF. The CDR3 DNA is TGCGCCAGCAGCCCAGGACTAGCCGGGGAGCTGTTTTTT. The rearrangement links TRBV10-1 to TRBJ2-2, with 7 bases identical to TRBD2. The CDR3 covers 13 residues. V gave up 6 bases and J gave up 6 bases; unmatched junction bases: 4. Germline CDR1 is WNHNN and CDR2 is SYGVQD (reference sequence).

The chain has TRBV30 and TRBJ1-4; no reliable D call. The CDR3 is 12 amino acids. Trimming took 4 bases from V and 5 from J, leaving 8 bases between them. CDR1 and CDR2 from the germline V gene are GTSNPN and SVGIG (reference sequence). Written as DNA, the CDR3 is TGTGCCTGGACTGAGTTCAATGAAAAACTGTTTTTT. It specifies CAWTEFNEKLFF.

The chain's CDR3 is CASSQDLQGAFRQTQYF. CDR3 nucleotides: TGCGCCAGCAGCCAAGATCTTCAGGGGGCGTTCCGTCAGACCCAGTACTTC. The V gene is TRBV4-3, the J gene TRBJ2-5; 8 bases are shared with TRBD1. Trimming cost V 0 bases and J 6 bases; bases outside gene matches: 12. The CDR3 contains 17 residues. Germline CDR1 is LGHNA and CDR2 is YSLEER.

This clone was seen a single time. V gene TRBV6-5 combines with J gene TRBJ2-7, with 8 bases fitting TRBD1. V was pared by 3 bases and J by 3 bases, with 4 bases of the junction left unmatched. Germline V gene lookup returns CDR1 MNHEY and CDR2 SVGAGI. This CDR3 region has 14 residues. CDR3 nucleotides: TGTGCCAGCAGTTATGGACAGGGAAACTACGAGCAGTACTTC. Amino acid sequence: CASSYGQGNYEQYF.

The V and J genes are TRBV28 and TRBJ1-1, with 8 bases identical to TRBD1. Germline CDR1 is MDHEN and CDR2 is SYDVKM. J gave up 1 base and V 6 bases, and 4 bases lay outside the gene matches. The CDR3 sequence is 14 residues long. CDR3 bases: TGTGCCAGCAGCAATGACAGGGGGAACACTGAAGCTTTCTTT. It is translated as CASSNDRGNTEAFF.

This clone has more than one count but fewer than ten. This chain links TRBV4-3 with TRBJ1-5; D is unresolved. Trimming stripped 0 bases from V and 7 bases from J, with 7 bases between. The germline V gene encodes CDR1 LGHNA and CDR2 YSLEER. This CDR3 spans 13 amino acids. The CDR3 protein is CASSQDLRQPQHF. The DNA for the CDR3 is TGCGCCAGCAGCCAAGATCTCAGACAGCCCCAGCATTTT.

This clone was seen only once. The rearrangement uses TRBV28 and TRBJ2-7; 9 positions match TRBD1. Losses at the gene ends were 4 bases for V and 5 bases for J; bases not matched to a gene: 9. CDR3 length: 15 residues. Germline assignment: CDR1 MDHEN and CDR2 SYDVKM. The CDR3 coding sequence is TGTGCCAGCAGTTCACCCGGGACAGGGATAGACGAGCAGTACTTC. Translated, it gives CASSSPGTGIDEQYF.

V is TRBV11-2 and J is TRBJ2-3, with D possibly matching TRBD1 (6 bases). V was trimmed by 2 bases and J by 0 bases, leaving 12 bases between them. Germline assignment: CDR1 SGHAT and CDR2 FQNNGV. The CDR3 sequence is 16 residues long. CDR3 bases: TGTGCCAGCAGCTTAAGAGGGGGAACTAGCACAGATACGCAGTATTTT. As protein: CASSLRGGTSTDTQYF.

This chain's CDR3 is CASSVGGGGFGYTF. The CDR3 bases are TGTGCCAGCAGCGTAGGTGGAGGGGGCTTTGGCTACACCTTC. V and J are TRBV9 and TRBJ1-2, with TRBD1 matching 7 bases. This CDR3 contains 14 residues. Germline V gene data show CDR1 as SGDLS and CDR2 as YYNGEE. V was pared by 0 bases and J by 7 bases, with 6 bases of the junction left unmatched.

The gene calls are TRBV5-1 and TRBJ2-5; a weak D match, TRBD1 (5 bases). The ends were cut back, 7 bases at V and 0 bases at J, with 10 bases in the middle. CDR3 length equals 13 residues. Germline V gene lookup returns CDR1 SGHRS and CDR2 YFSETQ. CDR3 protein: CASLGADQETQYF. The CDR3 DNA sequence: TGCGCCAGCCTTGGGGCAGACCAAGAGACCCAGTACTTC.